This TCR beta chain was observed in a study of chemoradiotherapy in HPV16-positive cancers. This table comes from immunoSEQ multiplex PCR, and its TCRdb copy is limited to in-frame clones, with some not included. The table records about 32,000 clones, around four fifths of them present only once. This CDR3 spans 13 amino acids. Trimming took off 3 bases at V and 2 bases at J, with 8 bases between the two ends. Looked up from germline, CDR1 is SNHLY and CDR2 is FYNNEI. The clonotype originates from a human donor with HPV-associated anogenital cancer. Sequenced material: blood, taken from a patient who underwent chemoradiotherapy. The rearrangement links TRBV2 to TRBJ2-7; D gene ambiguous. This chain's CDR3 is CASSESPAYEQYF. The CDR3, as DNA: TGTGCCAGCAGTGAGTCCCCAGCCTACGAGCAGTACTTC.